The 32 T cell receptor beta chains given below trace back to one sample, sequenced in a study of cytomegalovirus exposure and HLA in healthy donors. The PCR had 60 Vbeta and 13 Jbeta primers. Generated by immunoSEQ multiplex PCR, the TCRdb table keeps only in-frame clones and is missing some. The table has 100,000 to 150,000 clones, about three quarters seen once. Source material: PBMCs. The receptors stem from a man aged 30-40 years in good health and CMV-seronegative.

The CDR3 loop is CAISESTGVNYGYTF. CDR3 coding DNA: TGTGCCATCAGTGAGTCGACAGGGGTAAACTATGGCTACACCTTC. This chain connects TRBV10-3 to TRBJ1-2, with 8 bases matching TRBD1. The ends lost 0 bases at V and 2 bases at J; junction bases unmatched: 2. The germline V gene has CDR1 ENHRY and CDR2 SYGVKD. The CDR3 consists of 15 residues.

This clone has a handful of counts. This chain links TRBV7-8 with TRBJ2-2, with D possibly being TRBD1 (5 bases). The CDR3 totals 14 residues. Trimming took off 1 base at V and 6 bases at J, with 9 bases between the two ends. Germline V gene sequence: CDR1 SGHVS, CDR2 FQNEAQ. The CDR3, as DNA: TGTGCCAGCAGCTTAGAGACAGTACCCGGGGAGCTGTTTTTT. The encoded protein is CASSLETVPGELFF.

This clone was counted between two and nine times. The J gene is TRBJ1-4, the V gene TRBV5-4, with D uncertain. The germline gives CDR1 SGHNT, CDR2 YYREEE (reference sequence). The ends were cut back, 4 bases at V and 2 bases at J, with 12 bases in the middle. The CDR3 totals 15 residues. CDR3 region: CASSPDPGTNEKLFF. CDR3 bases: TGTGCCAGCAGCCCAGATCCCGGGACTAATGAAAAACTGTTTTTT.

In its sample, this clone was seen once. The V call is TRBV10-3, the J call TRBJ2-5; 8 bases align to TRBD1. Germline CDR1 reads ENHRY; CDR2 reads SYGVKD. The CDR3 has 17 amino acids. J gave up 5 bases and V 3 bases, and 14 bases lay outside the gene matches. CDR3 DNA sequence: TGTGCCATCAGTGAATCGAGTAGACAGGGGCGATACGAGACCCAGTACTTC. Amino acid sequence: CAISESSRQGRYETQYF.

The table lists this clone with a few counts. The chain recombines TRBV27 with TRBJ2-5; the D gene is possibly TRBD2 (6 bases). The CDR3 loop spans 13 amino acids. In germline, CDR1 is MNHEY, CDR2 SMNVEV (reference sequence). V shed 3 bases and J shed 9 bases, with 14 bases lying between them. The CDR3 coding sequence is TGTGCCAGCAGTTTGGGACTCCTTAGGGCCCAGTACTTC. It is translated as CASSLGLLRAQYF.

This sequence joins TRBV2 and TRBJ2-3; D perhaps matches TRBD2 (5 bases). This CDR3 spans 13 amino acids. Germline CDR1 SNHLY, CDR2 FYNNEI. Trimming took off 10 bases at V and 2 bases at J, with 13 bases between the two ends. The CDR3 coding sequence is TGTGCCATCCCCAAGGGAGCCACAGATACGCAGTATTTT. It specifies CAIPKGATDTQYF.

The V call is TRBV6-5, the J call TRBJ2-7, with TRBD1 matching 9 bases. This CDR3 has 15 amino acids. J was trimmed by 3 bases and V by 6 bases; bases with no gene match: 9. Germline CDR1 and CDR2: MNHEY and SVGAGI. The DNA for the CDR3 is TGTGCCAGCAGCCCTTACCGGACAGGGGACTACGAGCAGTACTTC. Translation gives CASSPYRTGDYEQYF.

The rearrangement links TRBV7-3 to TRBJ1-1; D is possibly TRBD1 (5 bases). Germline V CDR1 and CDR2: SGHTA, FQGTGA. Trimming stripped 8 bases from V and 0 bases from J, with 22 bases between. CDR3 length equals 17 residues. This CDR3 is CASARGGISPMNTEAFF. The CDR3 DNA sequence: TGTGCCAGCGCCCGGGGGGGAATCTCTCCCATGAACACTGAAGCTTTCTTT.

V gene TRBV18 combines with J gene TRBJ2-5; 11 bases fit TRBD2. After removal of 8 bases from V and 2 bases from J, the junction contained 7 bases not matched to a gene. The V gene's germline CDR1 is KGHSH and CDR2 LQKENI. The CDR3 loop spans 15 amino acids. The CDR3 loop reads CASASSGGLQETQYF. The CDR3 region has the DNA TGTGCCAGCGCCTCTAGCGGGGGGTTACAAGAGACCCAGTACTTC.

The V and J genes are TRBV28 and TRBJ1-1; D is possibly TRBD1 (5 bases). V was cut by 6 bases and J by 3 bases, with 23 bases left in between. From germline, CDR1 is MDHEN and CDR2 SYDVKM. The CDR3 has 17 residues. The CDR3 protein is CASRVSGKWGLDTEAFF. In nucleotides, the CDR3 is TGTGCCAGCAGAGTGTCGGGTAAATGGGGACTTGACACTGAAGCTTTCTTT.

The J gene is TRBJ2-2, the V gene TRBV30; tentatively, D is TRBD2 (5 bases). V lost 4 bases to trimming and J lost 0 bases, with 6 bases between them. There are 13 residues in the CDR3. Germline lookup yields CDR1 GTSNPN and CDR2 SVGIG (reference sequence). The CDR3 nucleotides are TGTGCCTGGACCGGGACGAACACCGGGGAGCTGTTTTTT. Translating it yields CAWTGTNTGELFF.

The chain has TRBV5-1 and TRBJ1-2; 9 bases agree with TRBD1. The germline V gene has CDR1 SGHRS and CDR2 YFSETQ. The CDR3 is 17 amino acids. V was clipped by 4 bases and J by 0 bases; unmatched bases: 10. The CDR3: CASSRSGTGSTNYGYTF. The CDR3 DNA follows: TGCGCCAGCAGCCGGAGCGGGACAGGGAGTACTAACTATGGCTACACCTTC.

This chain joins TRBV7-9 and TRBJ2-3; 10 bases map to TRBD1. V trimming: 5 bases; J trimming: 6 bases; junction bases outside the gene matches: 8. Germline V lookup: CDR1 SEHNR, CDR2 FQNEAQ (reference sequence). This CDR3 spans 15 amino acids. For the CDR3, the DNA is TGTGCCAGCAGCCCTAGACAGGGGGCAGGGGATACGCAGTATTTT. It codes for CASSPRQGAGDTQYF.

In this sample, this clone turned up once. The chain recombines TRBV4-1 with TRBJ2-6; perhaps TRBD1 as D (6 bases). This CDR3 contains 17 residues. V was shortened by 6 bases and J by 4 bases, with 19 bases between the two germline ends. The germline gives CDR1 MGHRA, CDR2 YSYEKL. As DNA, the CDR3 is TGCGCCAGCAGGCCTGACCCAGGGGACGCAGGGGCCAACGTCCTGACTTTC. Translated: CASRPDPGDAGANVLTF.

V usage is TRBV27 and J usage is TRBJ2-7, with TRBD2 as a possible D gene (5 bases). Germline loops: CDR1 MNHEY, CDR2 SMNVEV (reference sequence). Trimming took 8 bases from V and 6 from J, leaving 14 bases between them. This CDR3 is 12 amino acids long. The CDR3 bases are TGTGCCAGCTCGCCGGTAGGAGGCGAGCAGTACTTC. It is translated as CASSPVGGEQYF.

The chain links TRBV11-2 to TRBJ2-1, with TRBD1 as a possible D gene (5 bases). From germline, CDR1 is SGHAT and CDR2 FQNNGV. V shed 1 base and J shed 0 bases, with 10 bases lying between them. This CDR3 contains 16 residues. In DNA, the CDR3 is TGTGCCAGCAGCTTAGTTGACAGAAGCTCCTACAATGAGCAGTTCTTC. It translates to CASSLVDRSSYNEQFF.

As regards this clone: Other DNA sequences in this specimen translate into the identical CDR3. This sequence joins TRBV4-3 and TRBJ2-4, with TRBD1 matching 7 bases. J lost 1 base, V lost 3 bases, and 9 bases had no gene match. The CDR3 extends over 17 amino acids. Germline CDR1 reads LGHNA; CDR2 reads YSLEER. As DNA, the CDR3 is TGCGCCAGCAGCCATTCACAGGGGAGAGGGGCCAAAAACATTCAGTACTTC. Translating it yields CASSHSQGRGAKNIQYF.

Details on this clone: Other DNA sequences in the same sample also yield this CDR3. Here the CDR3 DNA reads TGTGCCAGCAGTTACTCCGACAGATCAGATACGCAGTATTTT. It is translated as CASSYSDRSDTQYF. The chain is built from TRBV6-6 and TRBJ2-3; D may be TRBD1 (5 bases). This CDR3 is built from 14 residues. Trimming shortened V by 0 bases and J by 4 bases, and 8 bases separated the two germline ends. The germline CDR1 and CDR2 sequences are MNHNY and SVGAGI (reference sequence).

This chain connects TRBV7-8 to TRBJ2-5, with D perhaps matching TRBD1 (5 bases). The CDR3 contains 13 residues. CDR1 SGHVS and CDR2 FQNEAQ come from the germline V gene. V lost 4 bases to trimming and J lost 4 bases, with 10 bases between them. The CDR3 loop is CASSSRQPETQYF. The DNA of the CDR3 is TGTGCCAGCAGCTCCCGACAGCCAGAGACCCAGTACTTC.

The chain couples TRBV28 to TRBJ2-5; 10 positions match TRBD2. This CDR3 spans 15 amino acids. V was clipped by 6 bases and J by 4 bases; unmatched bases: 8. The germline gives CDR1 MDHEN, CDR2 SYDVKM. CDR3 region: CASRGAGGLGETQYF. The CDR3 DNA sequence: TGTGCCAGCAGAGGAGCGGGGGGGCTCGGAGAGACCCAGTACTTC.

The CDR3 here is CASSFPLGQGLAKNIQYF. The CDR3 DNA follows: TGTGCCAGCAGTTTCCCCCTGGGACAGGGACTAGCCAAAAACATTCAGTACTTC. The chain couples TRBV28 to TRBJ2-4; TRBD1 matches 9 bases. With 3 bases clipped from V and 0 bases from J, the junction kept 9 bases outside the gene matches. Germline V gene sequence: CDR1 MDHEN, CDR2 SYDVKM. CDR3 length equals 18 residues.

This chain joins TRBV7-9 and TRBJ1-2; 10 bases match TRBD1. V trimming: 1 base; J trimming: 5 bases; junction bases outside the gene matches: 10. The germline V gene encodes CDR1 SEHNR and CDR2 FQNEAQ (reference sequence). CDR3 length: 17 amino acids. The CDR3 region has the DNA TGTGCCAGCAGCTTAGTTTCGGGACAGGGGTGGAAATATGGCTACACCTTC. This translates into CASSLVSGQGWKYGYTF.

This clone has only one observation. The chain is built from TRBV7-9 and TRBJ2-3; TRBD2 aligns across 10 bases. With 3 bases clipped from V and 3 bases from J, the junction kept 3 bases outside the gene matches. Germline V gives CDR1 SEHNR, CDR2 FQNEAQ (reference sequence). This CDR3 is 15 amino acids long. The CDR3 bases are TGTGCCAGCAGCTTTGGTAGCGGGGGGACAGATACGCAGTATTTT. It encodes CASSFGSGGTDTQYF.

CDR3 in amino acids: CAWSSRQGDPRDRVPEQYF. Written as DNA, the CDR3 is TGTGCCTGGAGCTCCCGACAGGGAGATCCCCGGGACAGGGTCCCCGAGCAGTACTTC. This sequence joins TRBV30 and TRBJ2-7; 9 nucleotides align to TRBD1. The CDR3 runs 19 residues. Germline loops: CDR1 GTSNPN, CDR2 SVGIG (reference sequence). Trimming cost V 3 bases and J 6 bases; bases outside gene matches: 24.

The rearrangement joins TRBV4-1 to TRBJ2-2; no clear D gene. The V and J ends lost 3 bases and 3 bases respectively, with 5 bases between them. The CDR3 length is 13 residues. Germline V gives CDR1 MGHRA, CDR2 YSYEKL. The CDR3 is CASSHTHTGELFF. The CDR3 DNA reads TGCGCCAGCAGCCATACTCACACCGGGGAGCTGTTTTTT.

The V and J genes are TRBV28 and TRBJ1-5; 7 nucleotides align to TRBD1. Germline loops: CDR1 MDHEN, CDR2 SYDVKM. The CDR3 is made up of 18 amino acids. V lost 6 bases and J lost 4; bases outside the gene matches: 18. CDR3 loop: CASRPRGTRQGLNQPQHF. The CDR3 DNA sequence: TGTGCCAGCAGGCCGCGGGGAACCCGACAGGGCCTGAATCAGCCCCAGCATTTT.

This clone appeared once. The rearrangement links TRBV27 to TRBJ1-2, with no clear D. Germline CDR1 reads MNHEY; CDR2 reads SMNVEV (reference sequence). Trimming pared 5 bases from V and 3 bases from J, leaving 7 bases between. This CDR3 has 12 residues. The chain's CDR3 is CASSADYYGYTF. In DNA, the CDR3 is TGTGCCAGCAGTGCAGACTACTATGGCTACACCTTC.

The DNA of the CDR3 is TGTGCCAGTAGCCGCTTTAGCAGCAATCAGCCCCAGCATTTT. Translated: CASSRFSSNQPQHF. The J gene is TRBJ1-5, the V gene TRBV19; D uncertain. Germline CDR1 LNHDA, CDR2 SQIVND (reference sequence). The CDR3 spans 14 residues. Trimming took off 6 bases at V and 1 base at J, with 10 bases between the two ends. Full variable domain (rest looked up from reference TRBV19 and TRBJ1-5): DGGITQSPKYLFRKEGQNVTLSCEQNLNHDAMYWYRQDPGQGLRLIYYSQIVNDFQKGDIAEGYSVSREKKESFPLTVTSAQKNPTAFYLCASSRFSSNQPQHFGDGTRLSIL.

This sequence joins TRBV7-8 and TRBJ1-1; 7 nucleotides match TRBD1. There are 18 residues in the CDR3. Germline V gives CDR1 SGHVS, CDR2 FQNEAQ. The V and J ends lost 0 bases and 0 bases, in that order; junction bases with no gene match: 10. CDR3 DNA sequence: TGTGCCAGCAGCTTAGCATGGAGGGACAGCCAAATGAACACTGAAGCTTTCTTT. As protein: CASSLAWRDSQMNTEAFF.

The rearrangement joins TRBV2 to TRBJ1-3; TRBD1 agrees at 7 bases. The CDR3 runs to 13 residues. Germline V gene lookup returns CDR1 SNHLY and CDR2 FYNNEI. Trimming at V came to 7 bases and at J to 4 bases, leaving 4 bases not matched to a gene. CDR3 coding DNA: TGTGCCAGCAACGTGACAGGGGGAAACACCATATATTTT. Translated, it gives CASNVTGGNTIYF.

This chain connects TRBV2 to TRBJ2-7; 10 bases agree with TRBD2. The trim removed 5 bases at V and 4 bases at J, leaving 11 bases unmatched. This CDR3 spans 16 amino acids. In germline, CDR1 is SNHLY, CDR2 FYNNEI. Here the CDR3 reads CASSLRGASGGYEQYF. The CDR3 coding sequence is TGTGCCAGCAGTCTCCGGGGAGCTAGCGGGGGATACGAGCAGTACTTC.

This clone is a singleton in its sample. The chain links TRBV7-9 to TRBJ2-7; D may be TRBD1 (5 bases). The CDR3 is 13 residues long. Germline CDR1 SEHNR, CDR2 FQNEAQ (reference sequence). V lost 1 base and J lost 5, with 9 bases in between. The CDR3 here is CASSLDQGDEQYF. In DNA form, the CDR3 reads TGTGCCAGCAGCTTAGACCAGGGTGACGAGCAGTACTTC.